In this sample, the clone carrying this T cell receptor (beta chain) turned up a few times. Its antigen remains unknown. The data were taken from a study of identical twins. One entry per CDR3 protein results from TCRdb running MiXCR on the 5' RACE reads. Seen here are 400,000 to 550,000 distinct CDR3 sequences, under 25% observed once, and the top ten hold 0.8% to 1%. Germline V gene data show CDR1 as SGHTA and CDR2 as FQGNSA. V was trimmed by 1 base and J by 6 bases, leaving 12 bases between them. The CDR3 is 15 amino acids. Study-level findings and limits: Instead of following the same donors, the conclusions were based on cross-sectional statistical analysis. An excess of low generation probability was shown by twin-shared out-of-frame alpha sequences.

These data also formed part of another study, on T cells expressing NK-cell markers. That study adds: For several experiments, T cell sorting was restricted to the alpha-beta TCR population by means of an anti-gamma-delta TCR antibody. The same clonotypes also predominated in the CD3+CD56-NKG2C+ fraction of a handful of donors.

This TCR was sampled from a woman younger than 35 in good health. This chain links TRBV7-2 with TRBJ2-2; D not resolved. Sequenced sample: CD4+ T cells sorted from blood. DNA for the CDR3: TGTGCCAGCAGCTTAGGGCTGACTGTCGCCGGGGAGCTGTTTTTT. Translation: CASSLGLTVAGELFF.